This record covers a single T cell receptor beta chain. The antigen is unknown. It was one heparinised blood draw, averaging roughly 0.11 L, that each donor gave. Sequencing targeted expressed TCRB transcripts, as all isolated RNA had been reverse transcribed. Data came from immunoSEQ multiplex PCR; TCRdb stores just in-frame clones and leaves some out. In the table there are around 500,000 clones, approximately 30% of which are singletons. The CDR3 is 17 amino acids. With V trimmed by 3 bases and J by 1 base, 8 bases remained unmatched. CDR1 is MDHEN and CDR2 is SYDVKM in the germline V gene. The source of the sample is a study of beta chain features in type 1 diabetes. Points from the study as a whole: Across all four CD4+ subsets, people with type 1 diabetes showed modestly shorter TCRB CDR3s.

The chain joins TRBV28 to TRBJ2-1, with TRBD1 matching over 8 bases. This receptor was obtained from a man aged 18 to 29 in good health. Sequencing input: naive CD4+ T cells from blood. CDR3 nucleotides: TGTGCCAGCAGTTTCCGGACAGGGCCCCGATCCTACAATGAGCAGTTCTTC. This sequence encodes CASSFRTGPRSYNEQFF.